This record looks at one T cell receptor (beta chain) sequence and its context. Its specificity is unknown. V was shortened by 3 bases and J by 5 bases, with 4 bases between the two germline ends. Looked up from germline, CDR1 is SNHLY and CDR2 is FYNNEI. The CDR3 contains 11 residues. Stated time point: blood 4 weeks post-SBRT, at nephrectomy. The treatment denotes: 15 Gy SBRT to primary tumor, nephrectomy 4 weeks later. The data stem from a study of radiation and T cells in renal cell carcinoma. Findings and caveats of the study: Baseline intratumoral clonotype presence is unknown without pretreatment biopsies. In blood, top tumor clones expanded by 2 weeks, shrinking by 4.

Clones were read by immunoSEQ multiplex PCR, and TCRdb kept only the in-frame ones, dropping some. The table shows fewer than 200,000 clones, with 88% occurring only once. This TCR was recovered from a woman in her 50s with renal cell carcinoma. The genes are TRBV2 and TRBJ2-5; D gene unclear. The material sequenced was blood, taken from a patient whose treatment included radiotherapy and nephrectomy. The DNA of the CDR3 is TGTGCCAGCAGTGATCACGAGACCCAGTACTTC. Its protein is CASSDHETQYF.